These 32 T cell receptor beta chains share one sample of origin, sequenced in a study of T cells in Graves' hyperthyroidism and ophthalmopathy. Amplified TCR beta CDR3 regions came from RNA transcripts. The primer set for the first-round RT-PCR of the TCR CDR3 was HTBI. TCRdb re-called the multiplex PCR reads through MiXCR, storing one row per CDR3 protein. The repertoire consists of about 400,000 distinct CDR3 sequences, with more than 14% occurring once and the leading ten covering roughly a fifth. The sample comprised blood. The source is a woman in her 30s with Graves' ophthalmopathy.

This clonotype was detected ten times or more. The chain combines TRBV5-1 with TRBJ1-6, with D possibly TRBD1 on 6 matching bases. CDR3 size: 12 residues. Trimming shortened V by 3 bases and J by 9 bases, and 7 bases separated the two germline ends. CDR1 and CDR2 (germline): SGHRS, YFSETQ. CDR3 sequence: CASSWDISPLHF. The CDR3 DNA sequence: TGCGCCAGCAGCTGGGACATTTCACCCCTCCACTTT.

The gene calls are TRBV6-1 and TRBJ2-5; 8 nucleotides agree with TRBD2. CDR1 is MNHNS, CDR2 SASEGT, per germline. The CDR3 runs to 17 residues. V lost 1 base, J lost 2 bases, and 9 bases stayed unmatched. The CDR3 coding sequence is TGTGCCAGCAGTGAAGGGTTCGGGGGGGTTTCTCAAGAGACCCAGTACTTC. Amino acids: CASSEGFGGVSQETQYF.

In regard to this clonotype: With a much larger clone just one base away, this may be a read error. This chain links TRBV28 with TRBJ2-7; no definite D call. Trimming took 6 bases from V and 6 from J, leaving 9 bases between them. The CDR3 length is 11 residues. CDR1 and CDR2 from the germline V gene are MDHEN and SYDVKM. The DNA of the CDR3 is TGTGCCAGCAGCGAACCGAGCGAGCAGTACTTC. Translating gives CASSEPSEQYF.

The sample holds many counts of this clonotype. The V and J genes are TRBV4-1 and TRBJ2-7, with 11 positions matching TRBD1. This CDR3 region has 15 residues. V shed 1 base and J 3 bases; nucleotides not matched to a gene: 2. From germline, CDR1 is MGHRA and CDR2 YSYEKL. CDR3: CASSQAGTGGYEQYF. In nucleotides, the CDR3 is TGCGCCAGCAGCCAAGCCGGGACAGGGGGCTACGAGCAGTACTTC.

This chain connects TRBV2 to TRBJ2-5; TRBD2 matches 11 bases. The CDR3 contains 15 residues. V dropped 4 bases and J dropped 1; count of bases not matched to a gene: 2. The germline CDR1 and CDR2 sequences are SNHLY and FYNNEI. The DNA of the CDR3 is TGTGCCAGCAGTGCTAGCGGGGGGTTCCAAGAGACCCAGTACTTC. Translation gives CASSASGGFQETQYF.

This clonotype came up many times. CDR3 sequence reads: CASSLGTGGANQPQHF. The CDR3 DNA sequence: TGTGCCAGCAGTCTCGGGACAGGGGGCGCGAATCAGCCCCAGCATTTT. This rearrangement joins TRBV12-3 or TRBV12-4 to TRBJ1-5; 12 nucleotides match TRBD1. The CDR3 loop spans 16 amino acids. The V and J ends lost 5 bases and 4 bases, in that order; junction bases with no gene match: 6.

This clonotype was detected many times. The chain recombines TRBV6-1 with TRBJ1-5; unclear D gene. From germline, CDR1 is MNHNS and CDR2 SASEGT. This CDR3 has 16 residues. Trimming left V 5 bases short and J 1 base short, with 15 bases between. The CDR3 bases are TGTGCCAGCAGTCCGGGGTGGCTGAGGAGCAATCAGCCCCAGCATTTT. It specifies CASSPGWLRSNQPQHF.

This clonotype occurred once. The V and J genes are TRBV19 and TRBJ2-7; D is unclear. The germline gives CDR1 LNHDA, CDR2 SQIVND (reference sequence). The CDR3 loop spans 13 amino acids. V dropped 1 base and J dropped 3 bases, with 7 bases sitting between them. The CDR3 DNA reads as TGTGCCAGTAGTATAGTCCTGTTCTACGAGCAGTACTTC. This translates into CASSIVLFYEQYF.

This rearrangement joins TRBV11-1 to TRBJ2-1, with TRBD1 matching 7 bases. Germline assignment: CDR1 SGHAT and CDR2 FQDESV (reference sequence). The CDR3 has 14 amino acids. Trimming cost V 6 bases and J 3 bases; bases outside gene matches: 5. Written as DNA, the CDR3 is TGTGCCAGCAGAAACCACAGGGGCTACAATGAGCAGTTCTTC. This encodes CASRNHRGYNEQFF. Full variable domain (rest looked up from reference TRBV11-1 and TRBJ2-1): EAEVAQSPRYKITEKSQAVAFWCDPISGHATLYWYRQILGQGPELLVQFQDESVVDDSQLPKDRFSAERLKGVDSTLKIQPAELGDSAMYLCASRNHRGYNEQFFGPGTRLTVL.

This clonotype was recorded at least ten times. V gene TRBV20-1 combines with J gene TRBJ2-3; the D gene could be TRBD1 or TRBD2 (5 bases each). V lost 7 bases and J lost 0, with 11 bases in between. The CDR3 is 13 amino acids. Germline V gives CDR1 DFQATT, CDR2 SNEGSKA (reference sequence). The CDR3 here is CSVRGASTDTQYF. The DNA of the CDR3 is TGCAGTGTAAGGGGAGCTAGCACAGATACGCAGTATTTT.

The gene calls are TRBV4-1 and TRBJ2-5, with no clear D. V dropped 0 bases and J dropped 5 bases, with 13 bases sitting between them. Germline V gene data show CDR1 as MGHRA and CDR2 as YSYEKL. This CDR3 has 15 amino acids. CDR3 in amino acids: CASSQDDRQDETQYF. CDR3 bases: TGCGCCAGCAGCCAAGATGATCGGCAAGACGAGACCCAGTACTTC.

This clonotype has a count of ten or more. V is TRBV12-5 and J is TRBJ1-1, with D possibly TRBD1 on 5 matching bases. CDR1 is LGHNT and CDR2 is FRNRAP in the germline V gene. V lost 4 bases and J lost 5, with 17 bases in between. CDR3 length: 15 residues. As DNA, the CDR3 is TGTGCTAGTGGTTCACGGGACGCCCGAAGGACTGAAGCTTTCTTT. This sequence encodes CASGSRDARRTEAFF. The whole variable domain, remainder taken from reference TRBV12-5 and TRBJ1-1, is DARVTQTPRHKVTEMGQEVTMRCQPILGHNTVFWYRQTMMQGLELLAYFRNRAPLDDSGMPKDRFSAEMPDATLATLKIQPSEPRDSAVYFCASGSRDARRTEAFFGQGTRLTVV.

The chain links TRBV19 to TRBJ2-1; 11 nucleotides align to TRBD2. V lost 5 bases, J lost 0 bases, and 3 bases stayed unmatched. Germline values: CDR1 LNHDA, CDR2 SQIVND (reference sequence). CDR3 length equals 16 residues. This CDR3 is CASSPGLADSYNEQFF. DNA for the CDR3: TGTGCCAGTAGTCCGGGACTAGCGGACTCCTACAATGAGCAGTTCTTC. Full variable domain (missing parts from reference TRBV19 and TRBJ2-1): DGGITQSPKYLFRKEGQNVTLSCEQNLNHDAMYWYRQDPGQGLRLIYYSQIVNDFQKGDIAEGYSVSREKKESFPLTVTSAQKNPTAFYLCASSPGLADSYNEQFFGPGTRLTVL.

The genes are TRBV28 and TRBJ2-7; 7 nucleotides agree with TRBD1. Looked up from germline, CDR1 is MDHEN and CDR2 is SYDVKM. The length of the CDR3 is 15 residues. V was clipped by 5 bases and J by 3 bases; unmatched bases: 10. The CDR3 region has the DNA TGTGCCAGCAGTCCACCGGGACAGCGAGGCTACGAGCAGTACTTC. It encodes CASSPPGQRGYEQYF.

The chain carries TRBV10-3 and TRBJ1-1; D unresolved. CDR1 and CDR2 from the germline V gene are ENHRY and SYGVKD. This CDR3 is 14 amino acids long. Between the trimmed V and J ends, which lost 1 base and 1 base, there was a span of 7 bases. As DNA, the CDR3 is TGTGCCATCAGTGAGTATGGAGCGAACACTGAAGCTTTCTTT. Translating it yields CAISEYGANTEAFF.

This clonotype was recorded many times. CDR3 bases: TGCAGTGCTCTCTCGCGGGGGGGCTCCTACAATGAGCAGTTCTTC. Protein product: CSALSRGGSYNEQFF. The chain recombines TRBV20-1 with TRBJ2-1; TRBD2 matches 9 bases. This CDR3 is 15 amino acids long. Germline CDR1 reads DFQATT; CDR2 reads SNEGSKA (reference sequence). V lost 5 bases, J lost 0 bases, and 5 bases stayed unmatched.

This clonotype was observed at least ten times. The CDR3 region is CASSTDSEAFF. CDR3 coding DNA: TGTGCCAGCAGCACTGACAGTGAAGCTTTCTTT. The chain joins TRBV7-2 to TRBJ1-1; possibly TRBD1 for D (5 bases). The germline V gene encodes CDR1 SGHTA and CDR2 FQGNSA. The CDR3 is made up of 11 amino acids. Trimming left V 5 bases short and J 7 bases short, with 8 bases between.

This clonotype was found many times. The J gene is TRBJ1-2, the V gene TRBV19; maybe TRBD1 (6 bases). This CDR3 is 17 amino acids long. Between the trimmed V and J ends, which lost 6 bases and 0 bases, there was a span of 20 bases. Germline-derived CDR1 and CDR2 are LNHDA and SQIVND (reference sequence). The CDR3 loop reads CASRGSARTASNYGYTF. The CDR3 bases are TGTGCCAGTAGAGGTTCCGCCAGGACAGCATCTAACTATGGCTACACCTTC.

This clonotype was observed a handful of times. J is TRBJ2-7 and V is TRBV20-1, with 10 bases aligning to TRBD1. The CDR3 contains 14 residues. Germline V gives CDR1 DFQATT, CDR2 SNEGSKA (reference sequence). V was clipped by 4 bases and J by 3 bases; unmatched bases: 6. The CDR3 spells CSAKMDRGNYEQYF. The CDR3 bases are TGCAGTGCTAAGATGGACAGGGGGAACTACGAGCAGTACTTC.

Many counts were recorded for this clonotype. V and J are TRBV6-1 and TRBJ2-5; either TRBD1 or TRBD2 may fit D (6 bases each). Trimming cost V 5 bases and J 5 bases, with 9 bases left between them. This CDR3 is built from 12 residues. Germline-derived CDR1 and CDR2 are MNHNS and SASEGT. Written as DNA, the CDR3 is TGTGCCAGCAGTCGGAGGGGGGAGACCCAGTACTTC. It is translated as CASSRRGETQYF.

This clonotype was seen many times. The gene calls are TRBV27 and TRBJ2-1; 8 nucleotides align to TRBD2. Germline V lookup: CDR1 MNHEY, CDR2 SMNVEV (reference sequence). The CDR3 extends over 16 amino acids. Unmatched junction bases numbered 12, after V lost 3 bases and J lost 8 bases. The CDR3 loop is CASSFSSGGGLDEQFF. CDR3 in DNA: TGTGCCAGCAGTTTTTCCTCGGGGGGGGGCCTTGATGAGCAGTTCTTC.

The chain carries TRBV5-1 and TRBJ2-1; D unclear. This CDR3 is built from 12 residues. Germline lookup yields CDR1 SGHRS and CDR2 YFSETQ. Trimming cost V 0 bases and J 10 bases, with 8 bases left between them. The CDR3 nucleotides read TGCGCCAGCAGCTTGGCCCCAAGGGAGCAGTTCTTC. This sequence encodes CASSLAPREQFF.

The chain has TRBV12-3 or TRBV12-4 and TRBJ2-7; D gene ambiguous. The CDR3 is 12 residues long. The ends were cut back, 6 bases at V and 7 bases at J, with 13 bases in the middle. The chain's CDR3 is CASSHGLAEQYF. The CDR3 coding sequence is TGTGCCAGCAGCCATGGCCTGGCGGAGCAGTACTTC.

The genes are TRBV27 and TRBJ1-6; D might be TRBD1 (5 bases). This CDR3 has 13 amino acids. Germline V gene sequence: CDR1 MNHEY, CDR2 SMNVEV (reference sequence). Between the trimmed V and J ends, which lost 2 bases and 10 bases, there was a span of 9 bases. The CDR3 DNA sequence: TGTGCCAGCAGTTTAAAGGGGCTCTCACCCCTCCACTTT. This sequence encodes CASSLKGLSPLHF.

This clonotype was seen many times. The chain combines TRBV19 with TRBJ1-5; a weak D match, TRBD1 (5 bases). The CDR3 extends over 15 amino acids. Trimming removed 1 base from V and 1 base from J, with 8 bases in between. The germline gives CDR1 LNHDA, CDR2 SQIVND (reference sequence). The CDR3 region has the DNA TGTGCCAGTAGTATAGTAGACAGAAGCAATCAGCCCCAGCATTTT. The encoded protein is CASSIVDRSNQPQHF.

This clonotype showed up many times. V is TRBV7-6 and J is TRBJ2-3; 8 bases align to TRBD2. The V gene's germline CDR1 is SGHVS and CDR2 FNYEAQ. V dropped 5 bases and J dropped 9; count of bases not matched to a gene: 16. CDR3 length: 16 amino acids. This CDR3 reads CASSPRHGGAHETQYF. DNA for the CDR3: TGTGCCAGCAGCCCCCGGCACGGGGGGGCCCATGAGACGCAGTATTTT.

In this sample, this clonotype turned up many times. V is TRBV15 and J is TRBJ1-2; D gene uncertain. The V and J ends lost 4 bases and 6 bases respectively, with 24 bases between them. Looked up from germline, CDR1 is LNHNV and CDR2 is YYDKDF (reference sequence). The CDR3 sequence is 17 residues long. The chain's CDR3 is CATSTNFPWAAEHGYTF. The DNA for the CDR3 is TGTGCCACCAGCACAAATTTTCCTTGGGCCGCGGAACATGGCTACACCTTC.

For this clonotype: Likely a read error: the CDR3 ends without its conserved phenylalanine or tryptophan. The DNA is omitted, as the CDR3 cannot be located on it reliably, and the CDR3 follows TCRdb's listing. V is TRBV28 and J is TRBJ1-2; TRBD1 is taken as the D call from the table, unchecked against the DNA. Inclusive of both ends, the CDR3 amounts to 13 amino acids. The V gene's germline CDR1 is MDHEN and CDR2 SYDVKM. This chain's CDR3 is CASSFGSGNGYTL.

This clonotype was detected ten times or more. The chain is built from TRBV10-3 and TRBJ2-1, with no clear D. Germline V lookup: CDR1 ENHRY, CDR2 SYGVKD. Trimming took 0 bases from V and 7 from J, leaving 4 bases between them. This CDR3 has 12 amino acids. The CDR3 sequence is CAISESMNEQFF. The CDR3 DNA sequence: TGTGCCATCAGTGAGTCTATGAATGAGCAGTTCTTC.

There are a few counts of this clonotype. V usage is TRBV7-9 and J usage is TRBJ1-6; 9 positions agree with TRBD1. Unmatched junction bases numbered 11, after V lost 1 base and J lost 7 bases. CDR3 size: 18 residues. Germline assignment: CDR1 SEHNR and CDR2 FQNEAQ (reference sequence). CDR3: CASSLGHLGTGRNSPLHF. CDR3 nucleotides: TGTGCCAGCAGCTTAGGGCACCTCGGGACAGGGCGCAATTCACCCCTCCACTTT.

CDR3 nucleotides: TGCGCCAGCAGCCAGGGGAGTATCTCTAGTGGCTACACCTTC. Translation gives CASSQGSISSGYTF. The rearrangement uses TRBV5-1 and TRBJ1-2; possibly TRBD1 for D (6 bases). The length of the CDR3 is 14 residues. Per germline, CDR1 SGHRS and CDR2 YFSETQ. Deletions cut 4 bases from V and 7 bases from J, with 17 bases between.

This clonotype showed up just a few times. The chain employs TRBV4-2 and TRBJ2-1; the match to TRBD2 covers 11 bases. Germline loops: CDR1 LGHNA, CDR2 YNFKEQ. There are 16 residues in the CDR3. V gave up 1 base and J gave up 5 bases; unmatched junction bases: 4. The CDR3 DNA sequence: TGTGCCAGCAGCCAAGTAGCGGGGGGGCGACACAATGAGCAGTTCTTC. It codes for CASSQVAGGRHNEQFF.